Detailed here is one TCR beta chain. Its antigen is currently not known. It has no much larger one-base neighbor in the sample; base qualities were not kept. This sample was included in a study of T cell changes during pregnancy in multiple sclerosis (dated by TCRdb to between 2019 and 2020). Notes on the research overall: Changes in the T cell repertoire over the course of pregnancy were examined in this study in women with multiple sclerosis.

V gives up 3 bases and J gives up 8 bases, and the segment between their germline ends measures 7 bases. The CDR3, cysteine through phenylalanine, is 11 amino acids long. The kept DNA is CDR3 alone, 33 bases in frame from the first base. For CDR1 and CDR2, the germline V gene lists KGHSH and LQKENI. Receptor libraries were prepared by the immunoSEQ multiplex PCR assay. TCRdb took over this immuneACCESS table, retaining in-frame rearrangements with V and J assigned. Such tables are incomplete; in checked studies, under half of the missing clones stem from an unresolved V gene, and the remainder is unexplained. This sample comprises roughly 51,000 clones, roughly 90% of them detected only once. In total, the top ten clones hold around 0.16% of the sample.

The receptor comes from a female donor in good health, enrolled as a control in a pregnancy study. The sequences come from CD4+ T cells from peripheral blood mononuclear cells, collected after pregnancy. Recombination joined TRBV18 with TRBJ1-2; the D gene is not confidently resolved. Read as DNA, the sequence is TGTGCCAGCTCACCGCTAGAGGGCTACACCTTC. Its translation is CASSPLEGYTF.